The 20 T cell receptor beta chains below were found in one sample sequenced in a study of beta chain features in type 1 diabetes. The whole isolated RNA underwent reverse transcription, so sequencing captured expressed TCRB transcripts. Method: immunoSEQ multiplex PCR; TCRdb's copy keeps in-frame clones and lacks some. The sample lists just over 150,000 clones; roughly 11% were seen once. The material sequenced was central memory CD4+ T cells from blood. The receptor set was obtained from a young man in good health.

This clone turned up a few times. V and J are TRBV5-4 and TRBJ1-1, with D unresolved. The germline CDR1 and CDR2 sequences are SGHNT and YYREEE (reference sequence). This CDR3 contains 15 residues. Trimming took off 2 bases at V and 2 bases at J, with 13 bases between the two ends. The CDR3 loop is CASSLEGRLNTEAFF. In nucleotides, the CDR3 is TGTGCCAGCAGCTTAGAAGGGAGACTTAACACTGAAGCTTTCTTT.

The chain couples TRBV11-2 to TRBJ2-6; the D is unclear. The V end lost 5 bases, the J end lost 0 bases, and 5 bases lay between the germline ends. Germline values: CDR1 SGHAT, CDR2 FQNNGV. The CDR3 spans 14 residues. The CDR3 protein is CASSVGSGANVLTF. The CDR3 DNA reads TGTGCCAGCAGCGTGGGCTCTGGGGCCAACGTCCTGACTTTC.

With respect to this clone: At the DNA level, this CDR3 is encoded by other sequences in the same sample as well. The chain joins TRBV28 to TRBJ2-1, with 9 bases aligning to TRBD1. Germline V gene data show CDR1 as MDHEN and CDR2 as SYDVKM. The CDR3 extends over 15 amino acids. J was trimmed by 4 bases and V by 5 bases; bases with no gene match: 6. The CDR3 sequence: CASSRAGTGYNEQFF. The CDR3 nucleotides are TGTGCCAGCAGTCGCGCCGGGACAGGGTACAATGAGCAGTTCTTC.

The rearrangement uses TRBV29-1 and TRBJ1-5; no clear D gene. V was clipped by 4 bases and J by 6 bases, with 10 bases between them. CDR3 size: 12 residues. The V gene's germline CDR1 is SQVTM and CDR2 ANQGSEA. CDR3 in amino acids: CSVGKEGQPQHF. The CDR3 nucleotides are TGCAGCGTTGGAAAAGAAGGTCAGCCCCAGCATTTT.

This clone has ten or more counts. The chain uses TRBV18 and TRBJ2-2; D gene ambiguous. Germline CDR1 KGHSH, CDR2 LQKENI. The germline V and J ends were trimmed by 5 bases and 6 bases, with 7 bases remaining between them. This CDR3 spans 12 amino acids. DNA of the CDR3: TGTGCCAGCTCAGCCCCGCCCGGGGAGCTGTTTTTT. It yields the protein CASSAPPGELFF.

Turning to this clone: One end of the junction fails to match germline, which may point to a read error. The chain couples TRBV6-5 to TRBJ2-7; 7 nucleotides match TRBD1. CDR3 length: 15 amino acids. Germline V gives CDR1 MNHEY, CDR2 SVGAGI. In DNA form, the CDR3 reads TGTGCCATCAGTCCTCCCCGGGACAGCGTGGGAGAGCAGTACTTC. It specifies CAISPPRDSVGEQYF.

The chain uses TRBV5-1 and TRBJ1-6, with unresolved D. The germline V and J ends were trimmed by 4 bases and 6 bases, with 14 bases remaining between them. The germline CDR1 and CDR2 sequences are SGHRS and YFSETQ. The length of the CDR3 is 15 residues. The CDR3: CASSETRVVNSPLHF. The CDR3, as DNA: TGCGCCAGCAGCGAAACGCGGGTCGTTAATTCACCCCTCCACTTT.

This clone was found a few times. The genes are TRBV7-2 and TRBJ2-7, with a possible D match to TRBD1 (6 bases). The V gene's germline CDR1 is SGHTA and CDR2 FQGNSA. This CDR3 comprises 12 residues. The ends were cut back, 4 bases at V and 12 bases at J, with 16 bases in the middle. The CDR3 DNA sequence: TGTGCCAGCAGCTCTCTACGAAACAGGGCGTACTTC. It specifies CASSSLRNRAYF.

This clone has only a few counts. This CDR3 reads CASSLYETGGVKTQYF. For the CDR3, the DNA is TGTGCCAGCAGTTTATATGAGACAGGGGGAGTTAAGACCCAGTACTTC. J is TRBJ2-5 and V is TRBV28, with TRBD1 identical over 9 bases. In germline, CDR1 is MDHEN, CDR2 SYDVKM. V lost 1 base to trimming and J lost 6 bases; unmatched junction nucleotides: 9. There are 16 residues in the CDR3.

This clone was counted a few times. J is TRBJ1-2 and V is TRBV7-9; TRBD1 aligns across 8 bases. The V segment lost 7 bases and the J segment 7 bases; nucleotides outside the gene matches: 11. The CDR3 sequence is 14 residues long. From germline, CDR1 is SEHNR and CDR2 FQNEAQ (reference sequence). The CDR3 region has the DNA TGTGCCAGCAAAGAATTGGACAGGGTTTTTGGCTACACCTTC. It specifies CASKELDRVFGYTF.

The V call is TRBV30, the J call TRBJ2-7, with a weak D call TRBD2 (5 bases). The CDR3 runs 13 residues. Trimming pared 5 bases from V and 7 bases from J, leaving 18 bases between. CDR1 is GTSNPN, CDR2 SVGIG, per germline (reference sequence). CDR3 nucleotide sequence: TGTGCCTGGTCCTTGAGGGCCCGGGAAGAGCAGTACTTC. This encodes CAWSLRAREEQYF.

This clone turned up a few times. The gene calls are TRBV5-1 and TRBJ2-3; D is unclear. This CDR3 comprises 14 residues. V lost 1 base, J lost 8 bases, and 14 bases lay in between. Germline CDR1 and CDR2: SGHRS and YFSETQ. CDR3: CASSLWAGAGTQYF. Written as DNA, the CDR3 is TGCGCCAGCAGCTTGTGGGCAGGAGCTGGTACGCAGTATTTT.

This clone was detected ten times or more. DNA of the CDR3: TGTGCCAGCAGCGGATCGGGGTTCTCTGGGGCCAACGTCCTGACTTTC. This codes for CASSGSGFSGANVLTF. The chain links TRBV9 to TRBJ2-6; TRBD2 is a possible D gene (5 bases). The CDR3 spans 16 residues. Germline CDR1 and CDR2: SGDLS and YYNGEE. Trimming removed 3 bases at V and 0 bases at J, with 10 bases between.

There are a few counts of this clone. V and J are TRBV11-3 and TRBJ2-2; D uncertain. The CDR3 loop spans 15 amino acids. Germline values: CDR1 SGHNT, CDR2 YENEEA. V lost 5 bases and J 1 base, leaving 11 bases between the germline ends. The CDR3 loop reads CASSQQSVNTGELFF. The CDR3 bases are TGTGCCAGCAGCCAACAGTCGGTGAACACCGGGGAGCTGTTTTTT.

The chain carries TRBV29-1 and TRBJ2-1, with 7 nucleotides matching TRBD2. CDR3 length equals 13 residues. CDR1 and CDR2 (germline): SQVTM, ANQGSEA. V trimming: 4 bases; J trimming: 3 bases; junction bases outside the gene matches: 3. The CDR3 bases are TGCAGCGTTGGGCCTAGCGGCTACAATGAGCAGTTCTTC. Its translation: CSVGPSGYNEQFF.

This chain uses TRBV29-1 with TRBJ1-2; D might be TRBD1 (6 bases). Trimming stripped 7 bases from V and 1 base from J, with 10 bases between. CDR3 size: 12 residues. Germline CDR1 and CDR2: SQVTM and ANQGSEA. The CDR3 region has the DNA TGCAGCGCCGACAGGTTTAACTATGGCTACACCTTC. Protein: CSADRFNYGYTF.

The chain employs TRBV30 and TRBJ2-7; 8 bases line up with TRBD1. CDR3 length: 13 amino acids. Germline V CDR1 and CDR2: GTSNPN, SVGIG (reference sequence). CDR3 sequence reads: CAGGQGLTYEQYF. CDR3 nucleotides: TGTGCTGGAGGACAGGGCCTGACCTACGAGCAGTACTTC.

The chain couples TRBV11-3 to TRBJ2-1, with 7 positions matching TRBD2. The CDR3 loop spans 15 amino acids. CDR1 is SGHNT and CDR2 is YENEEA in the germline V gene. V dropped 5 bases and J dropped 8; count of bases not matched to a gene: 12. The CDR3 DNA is TGTGCCAGCAGCCCAGGCCGGGGCGGGAGTTATGAGCAGTTCTTC. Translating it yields CASSPGRGGSYEQFF.

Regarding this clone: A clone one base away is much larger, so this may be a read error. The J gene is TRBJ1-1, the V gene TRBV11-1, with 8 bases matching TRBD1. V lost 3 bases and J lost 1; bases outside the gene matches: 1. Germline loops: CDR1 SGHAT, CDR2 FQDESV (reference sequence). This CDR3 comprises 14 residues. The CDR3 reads CASSLDRANTEAFF. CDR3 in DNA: TGTGCCAGCAGCTTGGACAGGGCGAACACTGAAGCTTTCTTT.

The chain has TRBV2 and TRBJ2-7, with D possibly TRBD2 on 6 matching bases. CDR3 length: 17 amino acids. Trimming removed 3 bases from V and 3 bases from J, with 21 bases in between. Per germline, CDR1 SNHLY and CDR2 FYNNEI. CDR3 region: CASSDRRGFSAYYEQYF. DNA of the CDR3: TGTGCCAGCAGTGATCGCCGGGGGTTTTCGGCTTACTACGAGCAGTACTTC.